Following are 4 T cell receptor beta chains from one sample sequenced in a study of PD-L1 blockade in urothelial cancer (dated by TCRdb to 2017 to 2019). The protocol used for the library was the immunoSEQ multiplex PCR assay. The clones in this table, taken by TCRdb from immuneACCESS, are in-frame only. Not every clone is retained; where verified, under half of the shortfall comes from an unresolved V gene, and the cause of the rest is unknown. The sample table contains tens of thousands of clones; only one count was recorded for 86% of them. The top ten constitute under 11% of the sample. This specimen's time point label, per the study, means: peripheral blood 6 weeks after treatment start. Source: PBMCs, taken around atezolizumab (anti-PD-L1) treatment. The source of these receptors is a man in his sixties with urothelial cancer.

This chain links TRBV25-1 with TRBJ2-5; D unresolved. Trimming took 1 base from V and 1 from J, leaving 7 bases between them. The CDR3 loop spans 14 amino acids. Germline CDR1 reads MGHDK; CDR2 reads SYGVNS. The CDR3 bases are TGTGCCAGCAGTGAATTGGCACGCCAAGAGACCCAGTACTTC. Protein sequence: CASSELARQETQYF.

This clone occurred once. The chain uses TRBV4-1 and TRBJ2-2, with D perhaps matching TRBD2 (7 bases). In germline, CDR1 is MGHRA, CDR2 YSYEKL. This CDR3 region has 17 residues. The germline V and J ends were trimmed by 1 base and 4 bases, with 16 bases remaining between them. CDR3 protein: CASSQGWRGPSTGELFF. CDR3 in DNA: TGCGCCAGCAGCCAAGGATGGCGGGGGCCGTCCACCGGGGAGCTGTTTTTT.

CDR3 protein: CASSLNGGRTDTQYF. In nucleotides, the CDR3 is TGTGCCAGCAGCTTAAACGGGGGGCGAACAGATACGCAGTATTTT. The V and J genes are TRBV7-3 and TRBJ2-3, with D possibly TRBD2 on 7 matching bases. The CDR3 is 15 amino acids. Germline V gene data show CDR1 as SGHTA and CDR2 as FQGTGA. The V and J ends lost 1 base and 3 bases respectively, with 11 bases between them.

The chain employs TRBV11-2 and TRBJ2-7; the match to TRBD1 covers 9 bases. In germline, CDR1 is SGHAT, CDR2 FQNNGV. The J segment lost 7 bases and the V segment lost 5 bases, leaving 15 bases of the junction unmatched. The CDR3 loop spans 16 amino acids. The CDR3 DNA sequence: TGTGCCAGCAGCATACGCCGGGACAGGGTCGTTCAGGAGCAGTACTTC. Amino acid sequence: CASSIRRDRVVQEQYF.